This T cell receptor beta chain comes out of a study of CD8 T cells in Susac syndrome. RNA, at about 0.45 to 1 ug, was reverse transcribed with random hexamers. By means of immunoSEQ multiplex PCR, TCR beta CDR3 spanning 54 Vbeta and 13 Jbeta underwent amplification. Via MiXCR, TCRdb re-called the immunoSEQ multiplex PCR reads, giving one row per CDR3 protein. The table lists over 130,000 distinct CDR3 sequences, 95% of them singletons. Treatment-naive patients with stable or active relapsing-remitting disease were the multiple sclerosis controls. The TEMRA cells underwent FACS enrichment, while the CD8+ and CD4+ T cells underwent negative isolation. As for this clonotype: Its target is unknown.

V dropped 5 bases and J dropped 3; count of bases not matched to a gene: 17. Germline V gene sequence: CDR1 DFQATT, CDR2 SNEGSKA (reference sequence). The CDR3 consists of 17 residues. Study-wide points: That the number of individuals in its TCR sequencing and HLA analysis was relatively small was acknowledged by the study.

The rearrangement links TRBV20-1 to TRBJ2-5; 8 bases align to TRBD2. The sequence came from a human donor with multiple sclerosis. The source material was CD4+ T cells from PBMCs. This CDR3 reads CSASSGGGPPREETQYF. The DNA of the CDR3 is TGCAGTGCTTCAAGCGGGGGCGGACCCCCGAGGGAAGAGACCCAGTACTTC.